The rows below give T cell receptor beta chains drawn from one sample of a study of human T cells and chemical hapten exposure. TCRdb redid the calling of the RACE reads with MiXCR, one entry per CDR3 protein. The sample includes roughly 38,000 distinct CDR3 sequences, more than 8% of them seen just once. Sequenced material: whole blood, taken in connection with sensitization to the hapten diphenylcyclopropenone (DPC). The receptor source for this set is a man in his forties or fifties with alopecia areata. Some clones in this sample may be carry-over from other donors' samples. Each CDR3 is given with its conserved first and last residue. D genes are given only for firm matches. Size tells how often a clone was seen (once, few, many) or the class of an expanded clone, and some rows leave it out.

cdr3_aa cdr3_nt cdr3_length d_call clone_size j_call v_call
CASSPGTAIYGYTF TGTGCCAGCAGCCCCGGGACAGCGATCTATGGCTACACCTTC 14 TRBD1 many TRBJ1-2 TRBV7-9
CASSVLAGNPPDTQYF TGTGCCAGCAGCGTCCTAGCGGGAAATCCCCCAGATACGCAGTATTTT 16 TRBD2 . TRBJ2-3 TRBV9
CASSPPSQSYEQYF TGTGCCAGCTCACCACCGTCCCAGTCCTACGAGCAGTACTTC 14 . few TRBJ2-7 TRBV18
CASTVGMSPLHF TGTGCCAGCACCGTAGGGATGTCACCCCTCCACTTT 12 . medium-sized TRBJ1-6 TRBV6-5
CASSLRTRSTDTQYF TGTGCCAGCAGCCTAAGAACGCGCAGCACAGATACGCAGTATTTT 15 . few TRBJ2-3 TRBV7-2
CASSQDFSGYSEAFF TGTGCCAGCAGCCAAGACTTTTCGGGGTACAGTGAAGCTTTCTTT 15 . many TRBJ1-1 TRBV4-2
CSATGTSGSFTYNEQFF TGCAGTGCAACCGGGACTAGCGGGAGTTTTACCTACAATGAGCAGTTCTTC 17 TRBD2 . TRBJ2-1 TRBV20-1
CASSQGGHTEAFF TGTGCCAGCAGCCAAGGGGGTCACACTGAAGCTTTCTTT 13 . many TRBJ1-1 TRBV3-1
CASSQDFLRELFF TGTGCCAGCAGCCAAGATTTTCTCCGGGAGCTGTTTTTT 13 . . TRBJ2-2 TRBV3-1
CASSPIRGGDSNQPQHF TGTGCCAGCTCACCAATTCGAGGGGGGGATAGCAATCAGCCCCAGCATTTT 17 . many TRBJ1-5 TRBV18
CASRSPGTSQYF TGTGCCAGCAGATCACCGGGGACTTCGCAGTATTTT 12 . few TRBJ2-3 TRBV7-2